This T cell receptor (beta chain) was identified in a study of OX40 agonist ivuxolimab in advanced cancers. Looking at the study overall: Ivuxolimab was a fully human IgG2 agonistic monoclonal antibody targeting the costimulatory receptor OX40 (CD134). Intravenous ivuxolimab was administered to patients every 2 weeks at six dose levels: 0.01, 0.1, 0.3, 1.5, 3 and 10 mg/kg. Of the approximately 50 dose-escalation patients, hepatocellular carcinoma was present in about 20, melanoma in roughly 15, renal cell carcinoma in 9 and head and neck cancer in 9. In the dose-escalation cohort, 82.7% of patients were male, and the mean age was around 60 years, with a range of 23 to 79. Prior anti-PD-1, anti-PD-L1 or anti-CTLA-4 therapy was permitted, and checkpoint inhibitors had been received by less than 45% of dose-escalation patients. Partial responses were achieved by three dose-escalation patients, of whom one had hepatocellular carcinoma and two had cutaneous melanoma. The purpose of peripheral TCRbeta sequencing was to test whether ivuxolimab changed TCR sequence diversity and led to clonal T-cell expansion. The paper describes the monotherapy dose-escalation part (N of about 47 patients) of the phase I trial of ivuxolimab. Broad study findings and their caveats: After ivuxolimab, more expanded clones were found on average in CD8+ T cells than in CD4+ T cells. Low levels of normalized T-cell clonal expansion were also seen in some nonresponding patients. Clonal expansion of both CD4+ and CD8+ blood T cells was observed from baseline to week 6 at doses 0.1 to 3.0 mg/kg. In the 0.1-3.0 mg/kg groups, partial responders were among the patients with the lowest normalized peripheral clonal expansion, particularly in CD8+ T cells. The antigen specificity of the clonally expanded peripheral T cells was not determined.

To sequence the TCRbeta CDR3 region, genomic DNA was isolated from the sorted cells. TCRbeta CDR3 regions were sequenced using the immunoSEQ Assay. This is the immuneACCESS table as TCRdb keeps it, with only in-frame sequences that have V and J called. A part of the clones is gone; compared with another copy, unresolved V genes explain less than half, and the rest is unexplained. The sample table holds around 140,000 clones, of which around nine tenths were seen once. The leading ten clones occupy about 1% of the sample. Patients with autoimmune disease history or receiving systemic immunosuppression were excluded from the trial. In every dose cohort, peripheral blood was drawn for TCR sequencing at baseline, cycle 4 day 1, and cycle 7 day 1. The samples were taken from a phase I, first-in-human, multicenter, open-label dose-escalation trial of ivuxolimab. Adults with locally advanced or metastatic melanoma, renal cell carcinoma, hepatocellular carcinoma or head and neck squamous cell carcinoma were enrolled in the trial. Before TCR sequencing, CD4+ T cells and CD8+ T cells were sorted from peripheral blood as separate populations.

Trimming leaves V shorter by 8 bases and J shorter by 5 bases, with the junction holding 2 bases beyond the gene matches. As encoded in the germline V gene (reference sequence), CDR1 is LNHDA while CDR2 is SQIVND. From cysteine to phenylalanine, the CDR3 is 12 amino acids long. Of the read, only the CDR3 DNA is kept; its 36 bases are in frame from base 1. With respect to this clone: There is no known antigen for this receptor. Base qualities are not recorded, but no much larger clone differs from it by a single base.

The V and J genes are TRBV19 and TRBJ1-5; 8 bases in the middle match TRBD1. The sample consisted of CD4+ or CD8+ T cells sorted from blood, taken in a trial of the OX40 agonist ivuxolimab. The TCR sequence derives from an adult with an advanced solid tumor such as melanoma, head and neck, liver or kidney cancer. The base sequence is TGTGCCAGTGCGGACAGGGATCAGCCCCAGCATTTT. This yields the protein CASADRDQPQHF.